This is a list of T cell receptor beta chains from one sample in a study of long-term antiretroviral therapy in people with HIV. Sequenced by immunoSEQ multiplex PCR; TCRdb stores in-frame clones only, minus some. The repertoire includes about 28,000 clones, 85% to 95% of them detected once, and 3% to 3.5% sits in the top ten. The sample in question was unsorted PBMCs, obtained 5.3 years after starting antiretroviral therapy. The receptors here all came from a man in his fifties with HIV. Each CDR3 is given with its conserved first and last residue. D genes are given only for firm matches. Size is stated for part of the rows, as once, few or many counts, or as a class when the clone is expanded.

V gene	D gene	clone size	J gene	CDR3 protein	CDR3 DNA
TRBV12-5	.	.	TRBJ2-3	CASGFSAGSSTDTQYF	TGTGCTAGTGGTTTCTCAGCGGGTTCTAGCACAGATACGCAGTATTTT
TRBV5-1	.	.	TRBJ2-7	CASSLEQGPHEQYF	TGCGCCAGCAGCTTGGAACAGGGTCCTCACGAGCAGTACTTC
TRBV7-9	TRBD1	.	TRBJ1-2	CASSPSMRQGDYGYTF	TGTGCCAGCAGTCCTTCCATGAGACAGGGAGACTATGGCTACACCTTC
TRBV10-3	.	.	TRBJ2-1	CALERGGLNNEQFF	TGTGCCTTAGAACGGGGCGGTCTTAACAATGAGCAGTTCTTC
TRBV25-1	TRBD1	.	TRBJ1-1	CASSDAPGQTLNTEAFF	TGTGCCAGCAGTGACGCCCCGGGACAGACTTTGAACACTGAAGCTTTCTTT
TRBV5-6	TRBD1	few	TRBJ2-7	CAWGTGGNSYEQYF	TGTGCCTGGGGGACAGGGGGGAATTCCTACGAGCAGTACTTC
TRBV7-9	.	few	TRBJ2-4	CASSWTDNIQYF	TGTGCCAGCAGCTGGACGGACAACATTCAGTACTTC
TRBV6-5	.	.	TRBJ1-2	CASSEGHSYGYTF	TGTGCCAGCAGTGAAGGACATTCCTATGGCTACACCTTC
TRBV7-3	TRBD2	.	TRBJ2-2	CASSLHGSAGGQTGELFF	TGTGCCAGCAGCTTACACGGCTCAGCGGGGGGGCAGACCGGGGAGCTGTTTTTT
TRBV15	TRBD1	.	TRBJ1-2	CATSSWTGGAYGYTF	TGTGCCACCAGCAGCTGGACAGGGGGCGCCTATGGCTACACCTTC